This TCR beta chain emerged from a study of OX40 agonist ivuxolimab in advanced cancers. Using immunoSEQ multiplex PCR, the repertoire was profiled, and TCRdb retains in-frame clones only, with some absent. The table records 40,000 to 55,000 clones, 88% of them present only once. Peripheral blood came from all dose cohorts at three timepoints. From germline, CDR1 is SNHLY and CDR2 FYNNEI. V was pared by 2 bases and J by 1 base, with 2 bases of the junction left unmatched. The CDR3 sequence is 14 residues long. This rearrangement joins TRBV2 to TRBJ2-7; TRBD1 aligns across 7 bases. The receptor was derived from an adult with an advanced solid tumor such as melanoma, head and neck, liver or kidney cancer. The source material was CD4+ or CD8+ T cells sorted from blood, sampled in a trial of the OX40 agonist ivuxolimab. CDR3 sequence: CASSERGRSYEQYF. The DNA of the CDR3 is TGTGCCAGCAGTGAAAGGGGGCGATCCTACGAGCAGTACTTC.